This TCR beta chain was found in a study of shared clonotypes between healthy human individuals. Into CD45RA+ naive and CD45RA-negative memory subsets, the CD4+ cells were split. Clones were read by immunoSEQ multiplex PCR, and TCRdb kept only the in-frame ones, dropping some. This sample has more than 400,000 clones; 90% to 96% occur once, and the top ten carry about 0.064%. The sequence derives from a woman aged 25 to 39 in good health. Sequenced input: naive CD4+ T cells sorted from blood. The subset denotes: CD45RA+ positively selected.

The CDR3, as DNA: TGTGCCAGCAGCTTAAAGGGGCCCCAGGTAAGGCCGTCTGGGGCCAACGTCCTGACTTTC. Translated, it gives CASSLKGPQVRPSGANVLTF. The gene calls are TRBV7-3 and TRBJ2-6; a weak D match, TRBD1 (5 bases). The CDR3 has 20 residues. V was trimmed by 1 base and J by 1 base, leaving 20 bases between them. CDR1 is SGHTA, CDR2 FQGTGA, per germline.